Presented here are 27 T cell receptor beta chains from one specimen sequenced in a study of T cell responses to AZD1222 COVID-19 vaccine. Using immunoSEQ multiplex PCR, the repertoire was profiled, and TCRdb retains in-frame clones only, with some absent. The sample holds about 140,000 clones; around 90% are singletons and the top ten take just over 3%. The starting material was peripheral blood, obtained on day 0 of AZD1222 vaccination. All receptors derive from an adult in good health.

The DNA for the CDR3 is TGTGCCAGCAGCCTCGGGACTAGCGGGAAAGATACGCAGTATTTT. Amino acid sequence: CASSLGTSGKDTQYF. The rearrangement joins TRBV9 to TRBJ2-3, with 13 bases lining up with TRBD2. There are 15 residues in the CDR3. The V segment lost 4 bases and the J segment 5 bases; nucleotides outside the gene matches: 4. Germline V gene data show CDR1 as SGDLS and CDR2 as YYNGEE. Full variable domain (remainder filled in from reference TRBV9 and TRBJ2-3): DSGVTQTPKHLITATGQRVTLRCSPRSGDLSVYWYQQSLDQGLQFLIQYYNGEERAKGNILERFSAQQFPDLHSELNLSSLELGDSALYFCASSLGTSGKDTQYFGPGTRLTVL.

J is TRBJ1-1 and V is TRBV28; maybe TRBD1 (6 bases). The ends were cut back, 7 bases at V and 1 base at J, with 13 bases in the middle. Germline values: CDR1 MDHEN, CDR2 SYDVKM. This CDR3 has 14 residues. CDR3 nucleotides: TGTGCCAGCATAAAACCAGGGGCGAACACTGAAGCTTTCTTT. It yields the protein CASIKPGANTEAFF.

In its sample, this clone was seen a few times. As DNA, the CDR3 is TGTGCCAGCAGCACTCTAGCGGGGGCGCGGTCGCAGTACTTC. Translating gives CASSTLAGARSQYF. This chain links TRBV5-6 with TRBJ2-7, with 10 bases that match TRBD2. Germline trimming cut 4 bases from V and 9 bases from J; bases unmatched to any gene: 10. Germline V gene sequence: CDR1 SGHDT, CDR2 YYEEEE. There are 14 residues in the CDR3.

This chain links TRBV2 with TRBJ1-4; unclear D gene. The ends were cut back, 2 bases at V and 8 bases at J, with 21 bases in the middle. This CDR3 has 17 amino acids. Germline V gives CDR1 SNHLY, CDR2 FYNNEI. The CDR3 region is CASSELYSDELREKLFF. The DNA of the CDR3 is TGTGCCAGCAGTGAACTGTACTCGGATGAGTTACGCGAAAAACTGTTTTTT.

The V and J genes are TRBV6-6 and TRBJ1-2; no reliable D call. Per germline, CDR1 MNHNY and CDR2 SVGAGI (reference sequence). V lost 8 bases and J 4 bases, leaving 20 bases between the germline ends. This CDR3 is built from 15 residues. CDR3 region: CASRAAARGSYGYTF. The CDR3 coding sequence is TGTGCCAGCCGGGCCGCCGCTCGTGGTAGCTATGGCTACACCTTC.

The chain couples TRBV5-4 to TRBJ2-1, with TRBD2 as a possible D gene (5 bases). Germline V gene lookup returns CDR1 SGHNT and CDR2 YYREEE (reference sequence). The V and J ends lost 3 bases and 5 bases respectively, with 9 bases between them. The CDR3 extends over 13 amino acids. CDR3 sequence: CASSSTTDNEQFF. In DNA, the CDR3 is TGTGCCAGCAGCTCGACTACAGACAATGAGCAGTTCTTC. The whole variable domain, filled in from reference TRBV5-4 and TRBJ2-1, reads ETGVTQSPTHLIKTRGQQVTLRCSSQSGHNTVSWYQQALGQGPQFIFQYYREEENGRGNFPPRFSGLQFPNYSSELNVNALELDDSALYLCASSSTTDNEQFFGPGTRLTVL.

The gene calls are TRBV30 and TRBJ1-4; D remains ambiguous. Trimming left V 1 base short and J 4 bases short, with 7 bases between. Germline CDR1 reads GTSNPN; CDR2 reads SVGIG (reference sequence). This CDR3 region has 13 residues. The CDR3 loop reads CAWSGTGNEKLFF. The CDR3, as DNA: TGTGCCTGGAGTGGGACCGGTAATGAAAAACTGTTTTTT. Complete variable domain (other parts from reference TRBV30 and TRBJ1-4): SQTIHQWPATLVQPVGSPLSLECTVEGTSNPNLYWYRQAAGRGLQLLFYSVGIGQISSEVPQNLSASRPQDRQFILSSKKLLLSDSGFYLCAWSGTGNEKLFFGSGTQLSVL.

The rearrangement uses TRBV28 and TRBJ2-1; 7 bases agree with TRBD2. The germline gives CDR1 MDHEN, CDR2 SYDVKM. The CDR3 is 15 residues long. Losses at the gene ends were 6 bases for V and 3 bases for J; bases not matched to a gene: 8. CDR3 sequence: CASRTSDTLYNEQFF. CDR3 nucleotides: TGTGCCAGCAGAACTAGCGACACACTCTACAATGAGCAGTTCTTC.

The chain recombines TRBV7-3 with TRBJ1-2; TRBD1 matches at 7 bases. The germline V gene encodes CDR1 SGHTA and CDR2 FQGTGA. There are 16 residues in the CDR3. J lost 4 bases, V lost 1 base, and 9 bases had no gene match. Here the CDR3 DNA reads TGTGCCAGCAGCTTAAGAGGCCCCAGGGGGGCCTATGGCTACACCTTC. Translated: CASSLRGPRGAYGYTF.

The chain joins TRBV5-1 to TRBJ2-7, with D perhaps TRBD2 (6 bases). The V end lost 0 bases, the J end lost 6 bases, and 10 bases lay between the germline ends. Germline values: CDR1 SGHRS, CDR2 YFSETQ. The CDR3 consists of 13 residues. The chain's CDR3 is CASSLVLASEQYF. DNA of the CDR3: TGCGCCAGCAGCTTGGTTCTAGCGAGCGAGCAGTACTTC.

The genes are TRBV28 and TRBJ2-2, with D unresolved. CDR3 length equals 14 residues. The V end was cut by 4 bases, the J end by 5 bases, with 11 bases between. CDR1 is MDHEN, CDR2 SYDVKM, per germline. CDR3 in amino acids: CASSYRLLTGELFF. Here the CDR3 DNA reads TGTGCCAGCAGTTATAGGCTCCTAACCGGGGAGCTGTTTTTT.

V usage is TRBV19 and J usage is TRBJ2-7, with D tentatively TRBD1 (5 bases). Trimming left V 9 bases short and J 6 bases short, with 21 bases between. The CDR3 extends over 14 amino acids. CDR1 and CDR2 (germline): LNHDA, SQIVND (reference sequence). The CDR3 coding sequence is TGTGCCAGCAAACAGACAGATTCGACGGCCGAGCAGTACTTC. It encodes CASKQTDSTAEQYF.

The chain is built from TRBV10-3 and TRBJ2-1; D ambiguous. Germline CDR1 is ENHRY and CDR2 is SYGVKD. Trimming stripped 3 bases from V and 4 bases from J, with 7 bases between. The CDR3 length is 13 residues. CDR3 nucleotides: TGTGCCATCAGTGACAGAGCGTACAATGAGCAGTTCTTC. This sequence encodes CAISDRAYNEQFF.

Regarding this clone: Other DNA sequences in the sample encode the same CDR3. This chain joins TRBV7-2 and TRBJ1-3; D is perhaps TRBD1 (5 bases). Germline CDR1 SGHTA, CDR2 FQGNSA. The CDR3 sequence is 14 residues long. The V gene lost 3 bases and the J gene lost 2 bases, with 8 bases spanning the gap. The CDR3 sequence: CASSLGVTGNTIYF. CDR3 bases: TGTGCCAGCAGCTTGGGGGTCACTGGAAACACCATATATTTT.

The chain joins TRBV5-1 to TRBJ1-2, with TRBD1 as a possible D gene (5 bases). CDR3 size: 13 residues. Germline CDR1 and CDR2: SGHRS and YFSETQ. Trimming took off 4 bases at V and 7 bases at J, with 14 bases between the two ends. Written as DNA, the CDR3 is TGCGCCAGCAGCCCCCTCGGGACCACTGGCTACACCTTC. Translating it yields CASSPLGTTGYTF. Based on the CDR3 plus reference TRBV5-1 and TRBJ1-2, the full variable domain is KAGVTQTPRYLIKTRGQQVTLSCSPISGHRSVSWYQQTPGQGLQFLFEYFSETQRNKGNFPGRFSGRQFSNSRSEMNVSTLELGDSALYLCASSPLGTTGYTFGSGTRLTVV.

The V call is TRBV19, the J call TRBJ1-3, with D maybe TRBD1 (5 bases). The CDR3 loop spans 15 amino acids. Germline lookup yields CDR1 LNHDA and CDR2 SQIVND (reference sequence). V lost 1 base and J 2 bases, leaving 9 bases between the germline ends. CDR3 coding DNA: TGTGCCAGTAGTATAGGTGCAGGGCCTGGAAACACCATATATTTT. Residues: CASSIGAGPGNTIYF.

This clone appeared a single time. The rearrangement joins TRBV5-4 to TRBJ1-3; D call uncertain. Trimming left V 0 bases short and J 2 bases short, with 6 bases between. Germline values: CDR1 SGHNT, CDR2 YYREEE (reference sequence). The CDR3 spans 14 residues. The CDR3 loop reads CASSLGSAGNTIYF. CDR3 sequence (DNA): TGTGCCAGCAGCTTGGGAAGTGCTGGAAACACCATATATTTT.

The chain links TRBV28 to TRBJ1-2; 7 bases line up with TRBD1. V was clipped by 3 bases and J by 8 bases; unmatched bases: 12. The CDR3 is 15 residues long. Germline loops: CDR1 MDHEN, CDR2 SYDVKM. The CDR3 sequence: CASSFKGAHQRGYTF. The CDR3 DNA is TGTGCCAGCAGTTTCAAGGGGGCGCACCAGAGAGGCTACACCTTC.

V usage is TRBV6-5 and J usage is TRBJ1-1; 7 bases map to TRBD1. Germline assignment: CDR1 MNHEY and CDR2 SVGAGI. V trimming: 7 bases; J trimming: 4 bases; junction bases outside the gene matches: 6. This CDR3 is built from 13 residues. The CDR3 sequence is CASKPGGGTEAFF. The DNA for the CDR3 is TGTGCCAGCAAACCAGGGGGGGGCACTGAAGCTTTCTTT.

The rearrangement links TRBV6-1 to TRBJ1-2, with 9 bases identical to TRBD1. The V gene's germline CDR1 is MNHNS and CDR2 SASEGT. The V segment lost 4 bases and the J segment 8 bases; nucleotides outside the gene matches: 14. This CDR3 comprises 16 residues. CDR3: CASSAPGTGKLRGYTF. In nucleotides, the CDR3 is TGTGCCAGCAGTGCCCCCGGGACAGGGAAACTCAGGGGCTACACCTTC.

This sequence joins TRBV5-1 and TRBJ1-4; D is unclear. The CDR3 runs to 13 residues. V was clipped by 5 bases and J by 5 bases, with 10 bases between them. Germline V gives CDR1 SGHRS, CDR2 YFSETQ. In DNA form, the CDR3 reads TGCGCCAGCAGAACCGACGGCAATGAAAAACTGTTTTTT. Protein: CASRTDGNEKLFF.

V usage is TRBV18 and J usage is TRBJ1-2, with 8 bases that match TRBD1. The CDR3 covers 17 residues. Trimming at V came to 3 bases and at J to 4 bases, leaving 13 bases not matched to a gene. Germline lookup yields CDR1 KGHSH and CDR2 LQKENI. The CDR3 loop reads CASSPGLPGGDLYGYTF. The CDR3 DNA is TGTGCCAGCTCACCCGGACTGCCAGGGGGCGACCTCTATGGCTACACCTTC.

The chain joins TRBV19 to TRBJ2-4; TRBD1 might be the D (5 bases). Germline loops: CDR1 LNHDA, CDR2 SQIVND (reference sequence). The CDR3 extends over 15 amino acids. Trimming cost V 10 bases and J 2 bases, with 18 bases left between them. CDR3 nucleotide sequence: TGTGCCACCAAAAGCATCCAGGGCTCCAAAAACATTCAGTACTTC. It specifies CATKSIQGSKNIQYF.

The chain uses TRBV7-2 and TRBJ2-5, with TRBD1 as a possible D gene (6 bases). In germline, CDR1 is SGHTA, CDR2 FQGNSA. The V end was cut by 5 bases, the J end by 0 bases, with 13 bases between. This CDR3 has 15 amino acids. DNA for the CDR3: TGTGCCAGCAGCCCCCGACAGGTTTACCAAGAGACCCAGTACTTC. Protein product: CASSPRQVYQETQYF.

This chain links TRBV1 with TRBJ2-2; the D call TRBD2 from the table was never checked on the DNA. TRBV1 is noted as a pseudogene. The CDR3 has 17 residues. The CDR3 here is CTSSQDKAGPNTGELFF. The CDR3 nucleotides read TGCACCAGCAGCCAAGATAAGGCGGGACCGAACACCGGGGAGCTGTTTTTT.

Comment on this clone: Mismatch with germline at one junction end may stem from a read error. This rearrangement joins TRBV27 to TRBJ2-7; 7 bases are a match to TRBD2. The CDR3 length is 13 residues. Germline lookup yields CDR1 MNHEY and CDR2 SMNVEV (reference sequence). The CDR3 here is CAGSRTRTYEQYF. For the CDR3, the DNA is TGTGCCGGCAGTAGGACTAGGACCTACGAGCAGTACTTC.

V is TRBV25-1 and J is TRBJ1-6; perhaps TRBD1 as D (6 bases). Germline V gene lookup returns CDR1 MGHDK and CDR2 SYGVNS. With 4 bases removed from V and 10 bases from J, the gap between germline ends came to 23 bases. The CDR3 is made up of 17 amino acids. CDR3 protein: CASSALSGTGRGSPLHF. The CDR3 nucleotides are TGTGCCAGCAGTGCTTTGAGTGGAACAGGGAGGGGGTCACCCCTCCACTTT.